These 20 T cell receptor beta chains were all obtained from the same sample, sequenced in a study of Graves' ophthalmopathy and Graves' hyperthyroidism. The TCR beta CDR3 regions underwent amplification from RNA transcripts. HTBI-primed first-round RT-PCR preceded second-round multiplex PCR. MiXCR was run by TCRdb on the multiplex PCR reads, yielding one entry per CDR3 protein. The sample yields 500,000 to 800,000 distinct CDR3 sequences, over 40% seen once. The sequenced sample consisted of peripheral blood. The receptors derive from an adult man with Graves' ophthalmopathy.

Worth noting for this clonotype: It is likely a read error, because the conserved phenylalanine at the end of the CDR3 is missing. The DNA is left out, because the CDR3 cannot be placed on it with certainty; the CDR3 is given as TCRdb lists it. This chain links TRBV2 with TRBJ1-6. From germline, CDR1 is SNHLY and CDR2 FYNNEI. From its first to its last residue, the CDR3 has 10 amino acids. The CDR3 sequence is CASKERGFHY.

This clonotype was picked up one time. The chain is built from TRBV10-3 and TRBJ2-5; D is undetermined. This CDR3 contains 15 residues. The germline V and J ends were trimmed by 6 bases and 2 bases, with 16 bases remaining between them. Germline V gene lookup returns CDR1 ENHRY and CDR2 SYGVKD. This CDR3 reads CAISSLASTQETQYF. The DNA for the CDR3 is TGTGCCATCAGCAGCTTGGCCTCGACACAAGAGACCCAGTACTTC.

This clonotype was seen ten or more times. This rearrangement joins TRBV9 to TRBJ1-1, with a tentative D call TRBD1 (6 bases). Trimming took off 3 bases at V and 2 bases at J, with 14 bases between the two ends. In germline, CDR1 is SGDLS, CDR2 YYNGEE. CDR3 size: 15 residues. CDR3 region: CASSAQQGTNTEAFF. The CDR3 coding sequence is TGTGCCAGCAGCGCTCAACAGGGTACTAACACTGAAGCTTTCTTT.

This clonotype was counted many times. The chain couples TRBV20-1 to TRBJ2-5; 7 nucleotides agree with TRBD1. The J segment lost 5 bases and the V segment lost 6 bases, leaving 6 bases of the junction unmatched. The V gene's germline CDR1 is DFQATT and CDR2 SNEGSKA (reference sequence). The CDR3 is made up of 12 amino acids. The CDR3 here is CSAFTGVETQYF. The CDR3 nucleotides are TGCAGTGCCTTTACAGGGGTCGAGACCCAGTACTTC.

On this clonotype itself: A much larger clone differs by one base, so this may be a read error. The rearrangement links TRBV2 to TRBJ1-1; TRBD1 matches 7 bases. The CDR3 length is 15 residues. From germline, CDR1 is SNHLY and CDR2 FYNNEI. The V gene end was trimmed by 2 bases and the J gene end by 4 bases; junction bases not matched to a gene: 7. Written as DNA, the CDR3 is TGTGCCAGCAGTGAATTAGGAGGGGGCCTCACTGAAGCTTTCTTT. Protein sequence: CASSELGGGLTEAFF.

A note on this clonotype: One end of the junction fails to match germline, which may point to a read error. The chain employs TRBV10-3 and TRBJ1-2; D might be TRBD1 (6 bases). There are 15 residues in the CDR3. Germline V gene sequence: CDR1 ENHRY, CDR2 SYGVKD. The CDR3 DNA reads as TGTGCCAGCAGTTACGGGGGGGGCCGTGACTATGGCTACACCTTC. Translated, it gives CASSYGGGRDYGYTF.

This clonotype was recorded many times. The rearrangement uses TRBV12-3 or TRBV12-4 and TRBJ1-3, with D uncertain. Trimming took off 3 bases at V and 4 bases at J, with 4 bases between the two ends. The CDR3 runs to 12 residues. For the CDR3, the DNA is TGTGCCAGCAGTTTCTCCGGAAACACCATATATTTT. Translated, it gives CASSFSGNTIYF.

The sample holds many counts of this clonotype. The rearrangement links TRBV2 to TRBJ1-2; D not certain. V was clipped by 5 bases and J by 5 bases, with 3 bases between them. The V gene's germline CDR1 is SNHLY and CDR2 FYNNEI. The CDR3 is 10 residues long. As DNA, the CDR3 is TGTGCCAGCAGTTCTTATGGCTACACCTTC. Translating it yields CASSSYGYTF.

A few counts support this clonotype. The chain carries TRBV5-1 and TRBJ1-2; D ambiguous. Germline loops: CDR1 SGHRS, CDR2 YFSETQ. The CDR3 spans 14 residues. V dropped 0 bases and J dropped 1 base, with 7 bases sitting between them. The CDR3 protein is CASSLVPGNYGYTF. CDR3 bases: TGCGCCAGCAGCTTGGTCCCGGGTAACTATGGCTACACCTTC.

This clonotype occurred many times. This CDR3 is CATSRDMPLLLGANVLTF. The CDR3, as DNA: TGTGCCACCAGCAGAGATATGCCCCTCCTCCTCGGGGCCAACGTCCTGACTTTC. V and J are TRBV15 and TRBJ2-6; unclear D gene. Germline V gene lookup returns CDR1 LNHNV and CDR2 YYDKDF (reference sequence). V lost 0 bases to trimming and J lost 4 bases, with 16 bases between them. The CDR3 extends over 18 amino acids.

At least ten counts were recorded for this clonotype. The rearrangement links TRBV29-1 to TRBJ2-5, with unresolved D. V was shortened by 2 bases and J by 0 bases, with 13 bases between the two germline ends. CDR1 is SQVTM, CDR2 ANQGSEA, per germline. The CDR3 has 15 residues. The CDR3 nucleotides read TGCAGCGTTGAAAAGGGAACAAGAGACCAAGAGACCCAGTACTTC. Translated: CSVEKGTRDQETQYF.

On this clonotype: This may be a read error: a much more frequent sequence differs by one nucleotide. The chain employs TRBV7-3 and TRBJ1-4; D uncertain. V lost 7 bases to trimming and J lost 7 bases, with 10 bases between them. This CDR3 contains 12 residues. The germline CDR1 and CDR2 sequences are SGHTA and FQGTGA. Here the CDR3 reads CASMKAGEKLFF. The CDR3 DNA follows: TGTGCCAGCATGAAGGCGGGTGAAAAACTGTTTTTT.

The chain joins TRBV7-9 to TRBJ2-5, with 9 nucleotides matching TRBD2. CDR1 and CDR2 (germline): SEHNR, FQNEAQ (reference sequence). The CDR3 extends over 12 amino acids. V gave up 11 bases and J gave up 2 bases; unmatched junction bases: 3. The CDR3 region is CASAGGQETQYF. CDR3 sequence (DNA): TGTGCCTCCGCGGGAGGGCAAGAGACCCAGTACTTC.

CDR3 DNA sequence: TGCAGCGTGACGGACAGGGTGAACACCGGGGAGCTGTTTTTT. This encodes CSVTDRVNTGELFF. The J gene is TRBJ2-2, the V gene TRBV29-1; 8 bases match TRBD1. Germline V gene data show CDR1 as SQVTM and CDR2 as ANQGSEA. Trimming cost V 6 bases and J 1 base; bases outside gene matches: 4. This CDR3 comprises 14 residues.

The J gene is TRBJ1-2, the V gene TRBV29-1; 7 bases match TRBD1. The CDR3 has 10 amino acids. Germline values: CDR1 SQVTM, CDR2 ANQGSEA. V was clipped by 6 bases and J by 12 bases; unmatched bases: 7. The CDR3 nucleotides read TGCAGCGTAAGAGACAGGGCTAACACCTTC. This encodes CSVRDRANTF.

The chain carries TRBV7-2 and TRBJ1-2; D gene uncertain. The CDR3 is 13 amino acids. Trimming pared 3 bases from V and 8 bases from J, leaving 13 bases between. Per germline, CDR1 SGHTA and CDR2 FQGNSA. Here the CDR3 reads CASSLREGRGYTF. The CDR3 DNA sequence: TGTGCCAGCAGCTTGAGGGAGGGCCGGGGCTACACCTTC.

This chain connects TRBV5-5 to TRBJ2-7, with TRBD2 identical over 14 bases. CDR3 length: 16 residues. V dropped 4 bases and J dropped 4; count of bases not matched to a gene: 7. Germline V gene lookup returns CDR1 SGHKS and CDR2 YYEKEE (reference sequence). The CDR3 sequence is CASSGGLAGGKYEQYF. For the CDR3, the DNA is TGTGCCAGCAGCGGTGGACTAGCGGGAGGAAAATACGAGCAGTACTTC.

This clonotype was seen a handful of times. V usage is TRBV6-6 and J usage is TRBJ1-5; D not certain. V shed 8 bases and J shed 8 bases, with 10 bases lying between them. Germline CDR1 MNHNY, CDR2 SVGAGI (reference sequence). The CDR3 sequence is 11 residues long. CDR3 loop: CASGAMEPQHF. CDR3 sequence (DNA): TGTGCCAGCGGCGCTATGGAGCCCCAGCATTTT.

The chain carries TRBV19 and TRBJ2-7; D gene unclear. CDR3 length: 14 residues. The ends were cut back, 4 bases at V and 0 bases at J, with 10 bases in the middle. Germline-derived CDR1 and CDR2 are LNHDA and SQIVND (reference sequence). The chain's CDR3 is CASSNPGPSYEQYF. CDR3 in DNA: TGTGCCAGTAGTAATCCGGGCCCCTCCTACGAGCAGTACTTC.

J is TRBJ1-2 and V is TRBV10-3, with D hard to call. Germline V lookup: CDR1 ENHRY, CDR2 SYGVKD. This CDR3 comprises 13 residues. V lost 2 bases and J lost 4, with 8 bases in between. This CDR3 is CAISEAGLYGYTF. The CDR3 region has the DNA TGTGCCATCAGTGAGGCGGGCCTCTATGGCTACACCTTC.